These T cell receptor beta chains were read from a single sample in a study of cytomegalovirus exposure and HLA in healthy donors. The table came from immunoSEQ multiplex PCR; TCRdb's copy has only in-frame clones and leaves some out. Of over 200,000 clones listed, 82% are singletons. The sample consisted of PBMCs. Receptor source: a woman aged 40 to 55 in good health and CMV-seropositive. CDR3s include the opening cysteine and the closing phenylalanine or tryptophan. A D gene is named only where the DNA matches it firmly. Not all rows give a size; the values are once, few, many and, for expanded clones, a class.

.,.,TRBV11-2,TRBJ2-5,CASLLGTEETQYF,TGTGCCAGCCTTCTAGGCACTGAGGAGACCCAGTACTTC
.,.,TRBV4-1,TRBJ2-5,CASSQDRGGPAWETQYF,TGCGCCAGCAGCCAAGATAGGGGGGGCCCGGCTTGGGAGACCCAGTACTTC
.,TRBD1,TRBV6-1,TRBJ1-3,CASRDRGSGNTIYF,TGTGCCAGCCGGGACAGGGGCTCTGGAAACACCATATATTTT
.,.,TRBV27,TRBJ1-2,CASRDRGFYYGYTF,TGTGCCAGCAGGGATAGGGGTTTTTACTATGGCTACACCTTC
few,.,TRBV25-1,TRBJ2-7,CASSDAGGSYEQYF,TGTGCCAGCAGTGATGCGGGCGGGTCCTACGAGCAGTACTTC
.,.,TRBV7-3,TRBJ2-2,CASSSSLGPNTGELFF,TGTGCCAGCAGCTCCTCACTAGGGCCGAACACCGGGGAGCTGTTTTTT
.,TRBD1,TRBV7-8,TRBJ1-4,CASSLGAGGGATNEKLFF,TGTGCCAGCAGCCTAGGGGCAGGGGGTGGAGCAACTAATGAAAAACTGTTTTTT
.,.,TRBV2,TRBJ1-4,CASSEGLEEKLFF,TGTGCCAGCAGTGAGGGCTTGGAAGAAAAACTGTTTTTT
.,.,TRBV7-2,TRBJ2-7,CASSQNSYEQYF,TGTGCCAGCAGCCAGAACTCCTACGAGCAGTACTTC
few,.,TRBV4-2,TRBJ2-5,CASSQDRGARETQYF,TGTGCCAGCAGCCAAGACCGCGGGGCCCGAGAGACCCAGTACTTC
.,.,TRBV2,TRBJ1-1,CASRQGNTEAFF,TGTGCCAGCAGACAGGGGAACACTGAAGCTTTCTTT
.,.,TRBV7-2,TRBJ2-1,CASSLGGRPWNEQFF,TGTGCCAGCAGCTTAGGCGGCCGACCATGGAATGAGCAGTTCTTC
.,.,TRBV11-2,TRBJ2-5,CASSLRRGETQYF,TGTGCCAGCAGCTTAAGGCGGGGAGAGACCCAGTACTTC
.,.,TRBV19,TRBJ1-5,CASSIARINQPQHF,TGTGCCAGTAGTATAGCGCGGATCAATCAGCCCCAGCATTTT
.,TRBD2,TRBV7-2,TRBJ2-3,CASSWTSGKLSDTQYF,TGTGCCAGCAGCTGGACTAGCGGGAAGTTGTCAGATACGCAGTATTTT
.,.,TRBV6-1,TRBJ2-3,CASSGAQPPMYLDSTDTQYF,TGTGCCAGCAGTGGGGCACAACCCCCGATGTATTTAGATAGCACAGATACGCAGTATTTT
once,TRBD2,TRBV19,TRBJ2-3,CASSRLLAGISSTDTQYF,TGTGCCAGTAGTAGGCTTCTAGCGGGAATCTCTAGCACAGATACGCAGTATTTT
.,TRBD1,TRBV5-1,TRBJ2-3,CASQDRVGTDTQYF,TGCGCCAGCCAGGACAGGGTTGGCACAGATACGCAGTATTTT
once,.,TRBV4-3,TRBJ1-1,CASSGRTEGTEAFF,TGCGCCAGCAGCGGCCGGACAGAGGGAACTGAAGCTTTCTTT
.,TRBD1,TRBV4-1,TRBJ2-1,CASRKGQGLDEQFF,TGCGCCAGCAGGAAGGGACAGGGGCTCGATGAGCAGTTCTTC
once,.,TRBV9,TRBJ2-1,CASSVASYAGRPYNEQFF,TGTGCCAGCAGCGTAGCCTCTTACGCGGGGAGGCCCTACAATGAGCAGTTCTTC
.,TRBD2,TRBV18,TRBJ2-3,CASSPNVLAGGPDTQYF,TGTGCCAGCTCACCAAACGTACTAGCGGGGGGTCCAGATACGCAGTATTTT
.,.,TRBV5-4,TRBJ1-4,CASSLRGGGEKLFF,TGTGCCAGCAGCTTAAGAGGGGGTGGTGAAAAACTGTTTTTT
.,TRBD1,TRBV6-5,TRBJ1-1,CASSGTGRTEAFF,TGTGCCAGCAGTGGGACAGGGCGGACTGAAGCTTTCTTT
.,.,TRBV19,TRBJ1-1,CASSIRGGSDTEAFF,TGTGCCAGTAGTATTCGGGGAGGATCGGACACTGAAGCTTTCTTT
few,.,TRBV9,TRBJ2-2,CASRERGTGELFF,TGTGCCAGCAGGGAAAGGGGTACCGGGGAGCTGTTTTTT